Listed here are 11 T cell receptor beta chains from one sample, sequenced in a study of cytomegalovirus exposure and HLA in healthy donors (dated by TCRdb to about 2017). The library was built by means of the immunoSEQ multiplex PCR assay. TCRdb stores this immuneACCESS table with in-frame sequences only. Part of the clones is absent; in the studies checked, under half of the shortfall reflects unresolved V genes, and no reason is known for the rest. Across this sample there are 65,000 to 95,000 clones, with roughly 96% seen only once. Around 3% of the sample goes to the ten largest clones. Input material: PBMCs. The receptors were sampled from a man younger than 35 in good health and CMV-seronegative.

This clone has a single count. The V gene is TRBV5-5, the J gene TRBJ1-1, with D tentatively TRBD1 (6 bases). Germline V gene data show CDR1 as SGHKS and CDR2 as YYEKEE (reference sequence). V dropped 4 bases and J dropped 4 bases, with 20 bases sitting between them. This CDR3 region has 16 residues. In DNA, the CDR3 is TGTGCCAGCAGCCCGGAGGGGGGGCGGGTAGGCACTGAAGCTTTCTTT. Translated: CASSPEGGRVGTEAFF.

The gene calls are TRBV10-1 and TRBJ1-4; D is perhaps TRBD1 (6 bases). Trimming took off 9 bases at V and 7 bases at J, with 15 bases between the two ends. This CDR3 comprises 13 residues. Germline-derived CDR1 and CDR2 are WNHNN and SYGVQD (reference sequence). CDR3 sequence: CARPTGVGEKLFF. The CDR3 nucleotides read TGCGCCAGGCCGACAGGTGTTGGTGAAAAACTGTTTTTT.

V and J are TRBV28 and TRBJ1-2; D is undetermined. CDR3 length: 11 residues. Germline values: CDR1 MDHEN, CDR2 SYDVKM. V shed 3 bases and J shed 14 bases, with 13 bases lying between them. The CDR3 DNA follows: TGTGCCAGCAGTTTGGGTCCTGCTAGTACCTTC. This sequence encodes CASSLGPASTF.

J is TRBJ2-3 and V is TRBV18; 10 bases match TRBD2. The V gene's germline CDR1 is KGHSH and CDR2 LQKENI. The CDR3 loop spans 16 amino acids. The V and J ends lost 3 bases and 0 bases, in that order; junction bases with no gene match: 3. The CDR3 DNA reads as TGTGCCAGCTCACCTCGGACTAGCGGAAGCACAGATACGCAGTATTTT. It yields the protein CASSPRTSGSTDTQYF.

CDR3: CASSFRQGANTDTQYF. DNA for the CDR3: TGTGCCAGCAGTTTCCGGCAGGGGGCAAACACAGATACGCAGTATTTT. The genes are TRBV27 and TRBJ2-3; 8 nucleotides align to TRBD1. The germline V gene has CDR1 MNHEY and CDR2 SMNVEV (reference sequence). The CDR3 has 16 amino acids. The J segment lost 2 bases and the V segment lost 3 bases, leaving 7 bases of the junction unmatched.

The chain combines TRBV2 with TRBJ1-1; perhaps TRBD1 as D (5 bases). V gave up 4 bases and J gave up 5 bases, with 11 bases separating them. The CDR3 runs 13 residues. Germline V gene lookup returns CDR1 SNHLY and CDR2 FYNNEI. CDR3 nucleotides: TGTGCCAGCAGTGTAAGGGGCAAAACTGAAGCTTTCTTT. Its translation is CASSVRGKTEAFF.

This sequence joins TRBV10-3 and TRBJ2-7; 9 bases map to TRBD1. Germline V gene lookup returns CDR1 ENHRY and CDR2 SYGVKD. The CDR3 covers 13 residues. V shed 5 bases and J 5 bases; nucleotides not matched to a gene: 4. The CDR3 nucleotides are TGTGCCATCAGTAAAGGGACAGGGAACGAGCAGTACTTC. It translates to CAISKGTGNEQYF.

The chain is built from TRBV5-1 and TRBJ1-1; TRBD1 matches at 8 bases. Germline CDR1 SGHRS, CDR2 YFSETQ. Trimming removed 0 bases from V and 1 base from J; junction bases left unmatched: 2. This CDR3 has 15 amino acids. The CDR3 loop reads CASSLGQGTNTEAFF. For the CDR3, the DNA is TGCGCCAGCAGCTTGGGACAGGGGACGAACACTGAAGCTTTCTTT. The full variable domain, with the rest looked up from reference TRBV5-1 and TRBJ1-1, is KAGVTQTPRYLIKTRGQQVTLSCSPISGHRSVSWYQQTPGQGLQFLFEYFSETQRNKGNFPGRFSGRQFSNSRSEMNVSTLELGDSALYLCASSLGQGTNTEAFFGQGTRLTVV.

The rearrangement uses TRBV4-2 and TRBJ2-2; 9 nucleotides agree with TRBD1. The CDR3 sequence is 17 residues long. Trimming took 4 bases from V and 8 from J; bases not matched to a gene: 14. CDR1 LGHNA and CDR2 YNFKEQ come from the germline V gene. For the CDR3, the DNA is TGTGCCAGCAGCCCCGAAGGAACAGGGGGCGCATCTGGGGAGCTGTTTTTT. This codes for CASSPEGTGGASGELFF.

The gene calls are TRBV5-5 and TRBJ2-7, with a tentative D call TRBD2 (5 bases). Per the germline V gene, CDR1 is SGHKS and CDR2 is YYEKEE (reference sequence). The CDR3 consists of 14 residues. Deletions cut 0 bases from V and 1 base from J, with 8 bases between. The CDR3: CASSLDGGSYEQYF. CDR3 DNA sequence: TGTGCCAGCAGCTTGGATGGAGGATCCTACGAGCAGTACTTC.

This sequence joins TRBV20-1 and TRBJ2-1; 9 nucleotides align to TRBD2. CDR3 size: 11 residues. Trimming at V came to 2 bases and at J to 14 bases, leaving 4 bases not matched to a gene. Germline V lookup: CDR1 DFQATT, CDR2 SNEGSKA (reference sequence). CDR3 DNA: TGCAGTGCTAGAATCCAGCGGGGGGAGTTCTTC. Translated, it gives CSARIQRGEFF.